This TCR beta chain was obtained from a study of CD8 T cells in Susac syndrome. It was negative isolation that provided the CD8+ and CD4+ T cells, whereas TEMRA cells were enriched by FACS. Points on this clonotype: Its antigen is as yet unknown.

A quantity of roughly 0.5 to 1 ug RNA underwent reverse transcription using random hexamers. TCRdb re-called the immunoSEQ multiplex PCR reads with MiXCR, one entry per CDR3 protein. The table has about 130,000 distinct CDR3 sequences, around 94% seen once. This CDR3 comprises 14 residues. Germline V gene data show CDR1 as MNHEY and CDR2 as SVGEGT. The V and J ends lost 8 bases and 0 bases respectively, with 14 bases between them. Study-level results: The study admitted that it had a relatively small number of individuals in its TCR sequencing and HLA analysis.

The chain links TRBV6-2 or TRBV6-3 to TRBJ2-7; possible D gene TRBD2, 6 bases. This sequence was found in a human donor with multiple sclerosis. Sequenced input: CD4+ T cells from PBMCs. The CDR3 here is CASSVAESSYEQYF. The DNA for the CDR3 is TGTGCCAGCTCTGTAGCGGAAAGCTCCTACGAGCAGTACTTC.